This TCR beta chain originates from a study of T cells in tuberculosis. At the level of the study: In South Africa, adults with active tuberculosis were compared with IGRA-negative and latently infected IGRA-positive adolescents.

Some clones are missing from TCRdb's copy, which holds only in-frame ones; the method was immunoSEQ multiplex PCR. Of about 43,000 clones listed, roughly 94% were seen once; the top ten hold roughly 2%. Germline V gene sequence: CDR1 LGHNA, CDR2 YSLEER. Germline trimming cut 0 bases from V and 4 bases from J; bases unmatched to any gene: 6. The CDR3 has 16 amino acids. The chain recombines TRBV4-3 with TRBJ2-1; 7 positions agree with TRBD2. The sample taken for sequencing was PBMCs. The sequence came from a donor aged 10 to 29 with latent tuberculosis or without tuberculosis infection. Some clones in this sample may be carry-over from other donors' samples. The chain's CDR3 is CASSQDLPSGYNEQFF. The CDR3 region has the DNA TGCGCCAGCAGCCAAGACTTGCCTAGCGGTTACAATGAGCAGTTCTTC.